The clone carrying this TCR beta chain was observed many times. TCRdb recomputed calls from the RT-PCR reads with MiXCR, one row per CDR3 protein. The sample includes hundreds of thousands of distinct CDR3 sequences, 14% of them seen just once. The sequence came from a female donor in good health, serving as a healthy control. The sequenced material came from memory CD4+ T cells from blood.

CDR3 in amino acids: CASSYSRDSFYEQYF. In DNA, the CDR3 is TGTGCCAGCAGTTACTCCCGAGACAGCTTCTACGAGCAGTACTTC. The chain is built from TRBV6-5 and TRBJ2-7; TRBD1 is a possible D gene (5 bases). Between the trimmed V and J ends, which lost 0 bases and 3 bases, there was a span of 12 bases. CDR1 is MNHEY and CDR2 is SVGAGI in the germline V gene. This CDR3 region has 15 residues.